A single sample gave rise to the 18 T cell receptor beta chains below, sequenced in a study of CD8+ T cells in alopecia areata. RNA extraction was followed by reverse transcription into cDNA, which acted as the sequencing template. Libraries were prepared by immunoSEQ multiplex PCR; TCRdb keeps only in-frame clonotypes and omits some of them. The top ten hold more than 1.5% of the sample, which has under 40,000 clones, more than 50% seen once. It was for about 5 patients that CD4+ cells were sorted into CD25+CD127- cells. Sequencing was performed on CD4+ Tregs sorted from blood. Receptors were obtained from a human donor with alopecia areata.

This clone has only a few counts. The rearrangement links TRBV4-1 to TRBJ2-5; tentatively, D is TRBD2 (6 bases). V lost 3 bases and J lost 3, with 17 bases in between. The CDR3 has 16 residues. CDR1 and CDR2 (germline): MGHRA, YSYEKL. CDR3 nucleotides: TGCGCCAGCAGCCACCCGTCGCCGGGACTGGAAGAGACCCAGTACTTC. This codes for CASSHPSPGLEETQYF.

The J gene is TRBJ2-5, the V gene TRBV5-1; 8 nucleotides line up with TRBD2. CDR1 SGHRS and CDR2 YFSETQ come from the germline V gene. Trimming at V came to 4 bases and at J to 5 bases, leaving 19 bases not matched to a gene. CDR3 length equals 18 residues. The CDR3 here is CASSRSFIPGGRPETQYF. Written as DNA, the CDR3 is TGCGCCAGCAGCCGTAGTTTTATACCGGGGGGGCGGCCGGAGACCCAGTACTTC.

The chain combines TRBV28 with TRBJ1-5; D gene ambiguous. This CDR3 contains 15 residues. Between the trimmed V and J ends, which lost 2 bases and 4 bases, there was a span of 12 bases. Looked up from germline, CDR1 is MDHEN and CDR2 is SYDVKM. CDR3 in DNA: TGTGCCAGCAGTTTAGCGGGCCCCAGGAATCAGCCCCAGCATTTT. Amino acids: CASSLAGPRNQPQHF.

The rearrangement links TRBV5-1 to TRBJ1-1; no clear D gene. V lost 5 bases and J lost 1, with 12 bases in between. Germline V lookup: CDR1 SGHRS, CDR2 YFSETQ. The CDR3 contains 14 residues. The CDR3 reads CASRLRSGNTEAFF. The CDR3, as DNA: TGCGCCAGCAGACTTCGTAGTGGGAACACTGAAGCTTTCTTT.

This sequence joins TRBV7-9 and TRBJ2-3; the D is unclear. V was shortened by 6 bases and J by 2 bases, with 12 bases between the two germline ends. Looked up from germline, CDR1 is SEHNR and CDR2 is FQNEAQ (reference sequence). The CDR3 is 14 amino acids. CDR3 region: CASRVSILTDTQYF. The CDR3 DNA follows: TGTGCCAGCAGAGTATCAATCCTCACAGATACGCAGTATTTT.

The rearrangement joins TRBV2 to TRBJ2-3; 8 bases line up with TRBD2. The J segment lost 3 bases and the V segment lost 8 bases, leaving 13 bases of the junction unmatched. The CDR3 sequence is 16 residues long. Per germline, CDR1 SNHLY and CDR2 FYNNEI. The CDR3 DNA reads TGTGCCAGCGCAGACCTGAGGGCTAGCGGGACAGATACGCAGTATTTT. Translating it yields CASADLRASGTDTQYF.

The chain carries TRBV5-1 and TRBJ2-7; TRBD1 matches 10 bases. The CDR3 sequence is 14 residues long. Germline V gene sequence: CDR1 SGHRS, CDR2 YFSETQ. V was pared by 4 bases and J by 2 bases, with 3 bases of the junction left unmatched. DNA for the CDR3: TGCGCCAGCAGCCCGGACAGGGGGACCTACGAGCAGTACTTC. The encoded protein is CASSPDRGTYEQYF. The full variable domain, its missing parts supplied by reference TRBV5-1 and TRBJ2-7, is KAGVTQTPRYLIKTRGQQVTLSCSPISGHRSVSWYQQTPGQGLQFLFEYFSETQRNKGNFPGRFSGRQFSNSRSEMNVSTLELGDSALYLCASSPDRGTYEQYFGPGTRLTVT.

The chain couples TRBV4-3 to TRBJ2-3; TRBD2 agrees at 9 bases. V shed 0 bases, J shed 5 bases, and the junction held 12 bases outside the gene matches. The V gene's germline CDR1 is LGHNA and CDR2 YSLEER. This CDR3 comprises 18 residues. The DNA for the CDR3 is TGCGCCAGCAGCCAAGATACGAGACTAGCGGCCTCAGGAGATACGCAGTATTTT. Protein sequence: CASSQDTRLAASGDTQYF.

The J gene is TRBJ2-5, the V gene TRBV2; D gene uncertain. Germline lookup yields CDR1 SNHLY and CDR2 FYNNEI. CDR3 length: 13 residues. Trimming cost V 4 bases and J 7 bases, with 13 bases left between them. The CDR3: CASSGNDPGTQYF. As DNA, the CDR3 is TGTGCCAGCAGTGGTAACGACCCAGGGACCCAGTACTTC.

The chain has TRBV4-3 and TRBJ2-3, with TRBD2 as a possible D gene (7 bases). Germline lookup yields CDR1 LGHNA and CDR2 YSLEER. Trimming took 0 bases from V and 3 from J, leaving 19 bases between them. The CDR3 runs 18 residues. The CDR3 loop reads CASSQDPRGAFSTDTQYF. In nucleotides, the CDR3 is TGCGCCAGCAGCCAAGATCCACGGGGGGCCTTTTCAACAGATACGCAGTATTTT.

The CDR3: CASSPQGTGINYGYTF. DNA for the CDR3: TGTGCCAGCAGCCCCCAGGGCACAGGAATTAACTATGGCTACACCTTC. The genes are TRBV7-2 and TRBJ1-2, with a weak D call TRBD1 (5 bases). The germline V and J ends were trimmed by 5 bases and 1 base, with 17 bases remaining between them. The germline CDR1 and CDR2 sequences are SGHTA and FQGNSA. CDR3 length equals 16 residues. Complete variable domain (other parts from reference TRBV7-2 and TRBJ1-2): GAGVSQSPSNKVTEKGKDVELRCDPISGHTALYWYRQSLGQGLEFLIYFQGNSAPDKSGLPSDRFSAERTGGSVSTLTIQRTQQEDSAVYLCASSPQGTGINYGYTFGSGTRLTVV.

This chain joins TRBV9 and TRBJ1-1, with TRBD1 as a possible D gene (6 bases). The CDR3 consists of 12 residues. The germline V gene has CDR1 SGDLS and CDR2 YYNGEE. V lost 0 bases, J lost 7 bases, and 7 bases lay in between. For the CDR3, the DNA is TGTGCCAGCAGCGTAGTAGGGGGTGAAGCTTTCTTT. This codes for CASSVVGGEAFF.

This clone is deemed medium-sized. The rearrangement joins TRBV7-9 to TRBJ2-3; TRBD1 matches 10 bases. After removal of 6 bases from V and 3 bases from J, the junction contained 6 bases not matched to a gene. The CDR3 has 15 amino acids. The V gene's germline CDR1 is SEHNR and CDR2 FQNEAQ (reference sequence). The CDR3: CASRGTGAGTDTQYF. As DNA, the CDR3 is TGTGCCAGCAGGGGGACAGGGGCCGGGACAGATACGCAGTATTTT.

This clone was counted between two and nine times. CDR3 amino acids: CATASSGANVLTF. CDR3 DNA sequence: TGTGCCACCGCAAGCTCTGGGGCCAACGTCCTGACTTTC. The chain carries TRBV15 and TRBJ2-6; D gene unclear. Trimming removed 8 bases at V and 0 bases at J, with 5 bases between. The germline CDR1 and CDR2 sequences are LNHNV and YYDKDF (reference sequence). There are 13 residues in the CDR3. The whole variable domain, filled in from reference TRBV15 and TRBJ2-6, reads DAMVIQNPRYQVTQFGKPVTLSCSQTLNHNVMYWYQQKSSQAPKLLFHYYDKDFNNEADTPDNFQSRRPNTSFCFLDIRSPGLGDTAMYLCATASSGANVLTFGAGSRLTVL.

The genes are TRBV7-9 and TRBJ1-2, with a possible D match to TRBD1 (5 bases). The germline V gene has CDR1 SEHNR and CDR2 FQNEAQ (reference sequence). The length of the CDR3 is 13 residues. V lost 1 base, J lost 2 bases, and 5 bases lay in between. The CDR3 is CASSLGGNYGYTF. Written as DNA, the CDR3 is TGTGCCAGCAGCTTAGGGGGCAACTATGGCTACACCTTC.

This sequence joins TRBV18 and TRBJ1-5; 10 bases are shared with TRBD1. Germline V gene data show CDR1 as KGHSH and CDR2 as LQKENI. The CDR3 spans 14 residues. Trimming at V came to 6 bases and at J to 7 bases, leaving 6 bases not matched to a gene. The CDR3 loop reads CASSPDRGRQPQHF. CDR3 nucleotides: TGTGCCAGCTCGCCAGACAGGGGGCGACAGCCCCAGCATTTT.

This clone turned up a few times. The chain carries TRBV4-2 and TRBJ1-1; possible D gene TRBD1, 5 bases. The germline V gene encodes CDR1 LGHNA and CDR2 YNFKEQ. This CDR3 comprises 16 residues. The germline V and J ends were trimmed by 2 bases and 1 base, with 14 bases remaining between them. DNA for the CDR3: TGTGCCAGCAGCCAACCATTCAACAGGCAGAACACTGAAGCTTTCTTT. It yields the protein CASSQPFNRQNTEAFF.

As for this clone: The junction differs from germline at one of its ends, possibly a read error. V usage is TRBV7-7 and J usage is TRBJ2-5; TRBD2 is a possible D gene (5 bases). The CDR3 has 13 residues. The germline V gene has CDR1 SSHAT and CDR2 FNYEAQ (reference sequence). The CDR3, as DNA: TGTGCTAGCAGCTTCGGGGTGGAAGAGACCCAGTACTTC. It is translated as CASSFGVEETQYF.